This TCR beta chain is drawn from a study of neurological immune-mediated disorders. 2 million unsorted PBMCs were stored in RNAlater at -80 °C before RNA extraction. Losses at the gene ends were 3 bases for V and 8 bases for J; bases not matched to a gene: 6. From germline, CDR1 is SGHRS and CDR2 YFSETQ. There are 16 residues in the CDR3. MiXCR, applied by TCRdb to the 5' RACE reads, yields one record per CDR3 protein. The sample holds 50,000 or so distinct CDR3 sequences, around 25% seen once. This clonotype was seen ten or more times. Sequenced input: PBMCs. The chain uses TRBV5-1 and TRBJ2-4; 15 bases are a match to TRBD2. The TCR comes from a woman in her 70s in good health. CDR3: CASSSGTSGRTDIQYF. As DNA, the CDR3 is TGCGCCAGCAGCTCCGGGACTAGCGGGAGGACGGACATTCAGTACTTC.